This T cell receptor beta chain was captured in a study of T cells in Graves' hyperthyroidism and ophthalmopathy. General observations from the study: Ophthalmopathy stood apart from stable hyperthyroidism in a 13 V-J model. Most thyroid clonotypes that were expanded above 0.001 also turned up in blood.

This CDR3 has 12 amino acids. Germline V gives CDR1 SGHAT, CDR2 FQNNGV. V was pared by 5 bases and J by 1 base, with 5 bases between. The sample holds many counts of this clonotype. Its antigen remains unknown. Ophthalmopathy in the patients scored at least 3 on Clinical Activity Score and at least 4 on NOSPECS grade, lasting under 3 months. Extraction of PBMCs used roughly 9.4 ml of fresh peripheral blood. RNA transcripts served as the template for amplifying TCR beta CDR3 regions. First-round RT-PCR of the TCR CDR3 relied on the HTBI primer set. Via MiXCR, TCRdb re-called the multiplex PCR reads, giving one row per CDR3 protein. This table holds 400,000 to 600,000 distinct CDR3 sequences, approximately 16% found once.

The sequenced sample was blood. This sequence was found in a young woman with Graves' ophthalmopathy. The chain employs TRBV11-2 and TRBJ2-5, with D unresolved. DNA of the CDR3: TGTGCCAGCAGCCGCCTCCAAGAGACCCAGTACTTC. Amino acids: CASSRLQETQYF.